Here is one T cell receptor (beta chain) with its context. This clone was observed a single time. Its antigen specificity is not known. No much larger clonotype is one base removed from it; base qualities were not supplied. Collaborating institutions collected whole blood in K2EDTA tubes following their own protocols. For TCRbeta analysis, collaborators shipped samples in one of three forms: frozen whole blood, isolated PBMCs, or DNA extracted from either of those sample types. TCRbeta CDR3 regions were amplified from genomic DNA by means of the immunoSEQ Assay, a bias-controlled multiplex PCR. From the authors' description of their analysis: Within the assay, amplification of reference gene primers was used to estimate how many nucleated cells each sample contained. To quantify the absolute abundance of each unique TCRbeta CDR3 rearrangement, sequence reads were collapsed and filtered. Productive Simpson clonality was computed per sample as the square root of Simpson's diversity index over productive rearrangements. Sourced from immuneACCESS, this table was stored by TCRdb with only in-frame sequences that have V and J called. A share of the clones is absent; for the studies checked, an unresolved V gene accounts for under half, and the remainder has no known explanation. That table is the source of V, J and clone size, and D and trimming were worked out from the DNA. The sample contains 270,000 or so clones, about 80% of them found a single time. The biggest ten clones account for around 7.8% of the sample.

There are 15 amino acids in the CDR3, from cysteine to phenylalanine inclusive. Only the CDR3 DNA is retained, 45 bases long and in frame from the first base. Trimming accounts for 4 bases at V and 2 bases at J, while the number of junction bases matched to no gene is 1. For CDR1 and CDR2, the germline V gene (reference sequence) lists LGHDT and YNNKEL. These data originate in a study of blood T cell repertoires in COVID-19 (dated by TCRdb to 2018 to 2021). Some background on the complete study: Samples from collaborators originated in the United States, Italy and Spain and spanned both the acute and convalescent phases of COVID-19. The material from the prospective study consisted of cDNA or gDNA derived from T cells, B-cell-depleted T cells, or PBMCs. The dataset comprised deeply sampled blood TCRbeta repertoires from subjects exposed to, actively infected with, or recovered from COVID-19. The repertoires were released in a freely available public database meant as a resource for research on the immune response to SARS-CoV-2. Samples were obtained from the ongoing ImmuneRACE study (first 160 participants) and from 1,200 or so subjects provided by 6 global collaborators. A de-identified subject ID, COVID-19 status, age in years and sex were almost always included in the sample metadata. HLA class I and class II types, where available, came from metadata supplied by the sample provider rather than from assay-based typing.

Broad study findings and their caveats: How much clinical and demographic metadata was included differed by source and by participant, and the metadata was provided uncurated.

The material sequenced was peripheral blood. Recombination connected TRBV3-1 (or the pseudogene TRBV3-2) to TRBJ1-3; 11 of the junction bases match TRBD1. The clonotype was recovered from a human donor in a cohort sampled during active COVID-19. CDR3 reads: CASSPGQGAGNTIYF. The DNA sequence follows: TGTGCCAGCAGCCCGGGACAGGGGGCTGGAAACACCATATATTTT.